Listed below are T cell receptor beta chains from one sample, sequenced in a study of long-term antiretroviral therapy in people with HIV. TCRdb's table, derived via immunoSEQ multiplex PCR, lists solely in-frame clones and lacks some. The repertoire holds tens of thousands of clones, with around 89% as singletons. The sample was unsorted PBMCs, taken 3.2 years before starting antiretroviral therapy. Receptor source: a man aged 45-65 years with HIV. Both conserved end residues are part of each CDR3. A D gene is named only where the DNA matches it firmly. Clone size appears in some rows only: once, few, many, or a class for an expanded clone.

d_gene	v_gene	abundance	j_gene	CDR3nt	CDR3aa
.	TRBV5-5	.	TRBJ1-1	TGTGCCAGCAGCTTAAAATGGGGATATGAAGCTTTCTTT	CASSLKWGYEAFF
.	TRBV28	.	TRBJ1-2	TGTGCCAGCAGAAAGGGAGGGGAGACGGATGGCTACACCTTC	CASRKGGETDGYTF
TRBD2	TRBV14	few	TRBJ2-7	TGTGCCAGCAGTCGGACTAGCGGCTCCTACGAGCAGTACTTC	CASSRTSGSYEQYF
.	TRBV9	.	TRBJ1-4	TGTGCCAGCAGCGTAGCCCCGCAGTGGGCGAATGAAAAACTGTTTTTT	CASSVAPQWANEKLFF
.	TRBV5-6	.	TRBJ1-1	TGTGCCAGCAGCTCCTACGGGGGGAACACTGAAGCTTTCTTT	CASSSYGGNTEAFF
TRBD1	TRBV7-9	.	TRBJ1-2	TGTGCCAGCCGCCTACCGCCAGGGGGCGGTAACTATGGCTACACCTTC	CASRLPPGGGNYGYTF
.	TRBV30	.	TRBJ1-3	TGTGCCTGGAATGGCCCTCTAATATCTGGAAACACCATATATTTT	CAWNGPLISGNTIYF
.	TRBV6-1	.	TRBJ2-7	TGTGCCAGCGAGACACGATTTAGTTTATACGAGCAGTACTTC	CASETRFSLYEQYF
.	TRBV7-2	.	TRBJ2-2	TGTGCCAGCAGCTTAGGGCAGAGAAACACCGGGGAGCTGTTTTTT	CASSLGQRNTGELFF
.	TRBV7-8	.	TRBJ1-2	TGTGCCAGCAGTTTAAGAGGTCGCGGATATGGCTACACCTTC	CASSLRGRGYGYTF
TRBD2	TRBV4-1	.	TRBJ2-3	TGCGCCAGCAGCCAAGATTTTCGTGGGGCTAGCGGGACTAGCACAGATACGCAGTATTTT	CASSQDFRGASGTSTDTQYF
.	TRBV6-5	once	TRBJ1-1	TGTGCCAGCAGAGCACTCACGCCTCCGGGTGAAGCTTTCTTT	CASRALTPPGEAFF
.	TRBV11-2	few	TRBJ2-7	TGTGCCAGCAGCTTTGACAGGGGAGGGGAGCAGTACTTC	CASSFDRGGEQYF